A single sample gave rise to the 12 T cell receptor beta chains below, sequenced in a study of blood T cell repertoires in COVID-19. The method was immunoSEQ multiplex PCR; TCRdb's version includes in-frame clones alone and lacks a portion of them. This sample has 310,000 or so clones, with approximately 91% found just once. The sample taken for sequencing was PBMCs or T cells enriched from blood (not recorded which). These receptors originate from a woman between 35 and 50 years old who had recovered from COVID-19.

The V gene is TRBV19, the J gene TRBJ1-6, with D unresolved. The CDR3 consists of 15 residues. Trimming cost V 5 bases and J 3 bases, with 11 bases left between them. Germline V CDR1 and CDR2: LNHDA, SQIVND (reference sequence). Written as DNA, the CDR3 is TGTGCCAGTAGTCCAGTGGAGGGCTATAATTCACCCCTCCACTTT. Amino acid sequence: CASSPVEGYNSPLHF.

The chain couples TRBV27 to TRBJ2-1; D is unclear. The germline V and J ends were trimmed by 1 base and 1 base, with 5 bases remaining between them. Germline assignment: CDR1 MNHEY and CDR2 SMNVEV (reference sequence). The CDR3 sequence is 14 residues long. The CDR3 region has the DNA TGTGCCAGCAGTTTATTCAATTCCTACAATGAGCAGTTCTTC. Its translation is CASSLFNSYNEQFF.

The chain carries TRBV30 and TRBJ2-7; 8 positions agree with TRBD1. Trimming removed 4 bases from V and 2 bases from J; junction bases left unmatched: 7. The CDR3 is 14 residues long. Germline V gene lookup returns CDR1 GTSNPN and CDR2 SVGIG (reference sequence). In nucleotides, the CDR3 is TGTGCCTGGACTCTAGACAGGGGTACCTACGAGCAGTACTTC. Protein: CAWTLDRGTYEQYF.

This sequence joins TRBV9 and TRBJ2-5; D call uncertain. In germline, CDR1 is SGDLS, CDR2 YYNGEE. The CDR3 has 14 amino acids. V was pared by 0 bases and J by 1 base, with 7 bases between. The CDR3 region has the DNA TGTGCCAGCAGCGTAGATCTCAGCCAAGAGACCCAGTACTTC. This encodes CASSVDLSQETQYF.

This chain joins TRBV9 and TRBJ2-3; 7 bases map to TRBD2. The V gene's germline CDR1 is SGDLS and CDR2 YYNGEE. This CDR3 spans 17 amino acids. J was trimmed by 0 bases and V by 3 bases; bases with no gene match: 10. The CDR3, as DNA: TGTGCCAGCAGCGCCGAAAGACTAGCTCCGAGCACAGATACGCAGTATTTT. Translating it yields CASSAERLAPSTDTQYF.

The chain recombines TRBV7-8 with TRBJ1-5; 9 nucleotides agree with TRBD1. The CDR3 totals 14 residues. The germline V gene encodes CDR1 SGHVS and CDR2 FQNEAQ. With 6 bases clipped from V and 3 bases from J, the junction kept 3 bases outside the gene matches. The CDR3 DNA follows: TGTGCCAGCAGGGGACAGGGCTCCAATCAGCCCCAGCATTTT. Translating gives CASRGQGSNQPQHF.

The rearrangement uses TRBV27 and TRBJ2-7, with D perhaps matching TRBD2 (6 bases). The CDR3 consists of 13 residues. Looked up from germline, CDR1 is MNHEY and CDR2 is SMNVEV (reference sequence). With 4 bases removed from V and 1 base from J, the gap between germline ends came to 8 bases. The CDR3 loop reads CASSYGTSYEQYF. Written as DNA, the CDR3 is TGTGCCAGCAGTTACGGGACTTCCTACGAGCAGTACTTC.

The rearrangement uses TRBV19 and TRBJ2-1, with D perhaps TRBD2 (5 bases). This CDR3 spans 16 amino acids. V was pared by 1 base and J by 0 bases, with 10 bases between. From germline, CDR1 is LNHDA and CDR2 SQIVND (reference sequence). The CDR3 sequence: CASSIVASSSYNEQFF. For the CDR3, the DNA is TGTGCCAGTAGTATAGTAGCGTCAAGCTCCTACAATGAGCAGTTCTTC. The variable domain in full, with the rest retrieved from reference TRBV19 and TRBJ2-1, is DGGITQSPKYLFRKEGQNVTLSCEQNLNHDAMYWYRQDPGQGLRLIYYSQIVNDFQKGDIAEGYSVSREKKESFPLTVTSAQKNPTAFYLCASSIVASSSYNEQFFGPGTRLTVL.

This chain joins TRBV10-3 and TRBJ1-5, with D hard to call. Per the germline V gene, CDR1 is ENHRY and CDR2 is SYGVKD. CDR3 length: 15 residues. The V and J ends lost 6 bases and 7 bases respectively, with 19 bases between them. The DNA for the CDR3 is TGTGCCATCAGCAAGAACCGGGGTTCGGGACAGCCCCAGCATTTT. This translates into CAISKNRGSGQPQHF.

This chain joins TRBV30 and TRBJ2-4, with 10 nucleotides matching TRBD2. CDR1 is GTSNPN and CDR2 is SVGIG in the germline V gene (reference sequence). The CDR3 contains 15 residues. Trimming at V came to 7 bases and at J to 1 base, leaving 7 bases not matched to a gene. The CDR3 region is CAFKREGLAKNIQYF. The CDR3 region has the DNA TGTGCCTTCAAGCGGGAGGGCCTGGCCAAAAACATTCAGTACTTC. Full variable domain (remainder filled in from reference TRBV30 and TRBJ2-4): SQTIHQWPATLVQPVGSPLSLECTVEGTSNPNLYWYRQAAGRGLQLLFYSVGIGQISSEVPQNLSASRPQDRQFILSSKKLLLSDSGFYLCAFKREGLAKNIQYFGAGTRLSVL.

The chain employs TRBV2 and TRBJ1-5; weak D call: TRBD1 (6 bases). CDR1 and CDR2 from the germline V gene are SNHLY and FYNNEI. Trimming left V 4 bases short and J 7 bases short, with 14 bases between. This CDR3 comprises 14 residues. The DNA for the CDR3 is TGTGCCAGCAGTGGGTTCAGGGGATGGCAGCCCCAGCATTTT. It codes for CASSGFRGWQPQHF.

The rearrangement joins TRBV6-5 to TRBJ1-2; TRBD1 matches 7 bases. The V gene end was trimmed by 5 bases and the J gene end by 8 bases; junction bases not matched to a gene: 2. Germline CDR1 reads MNHEY; CDR2 reads SVGAGI. The CDR3 length is 11 residues. This chain's CDR3 is CASSQGDGYTF. The CDR3 DNA sequence: TGTGCCAGCAGTCAGGGGGACGGCTACACCTTC.